The rows below give T cell receptor beta chains drawn from one sample of a study of cytomegalovirus exposure and HLA in healthy donors. Repertoires were generated with immunoSEQ multiplex PCR, while TCRdb's copy carries only in-frame clones and drops some. Altogether about 120,000 clones are present, about 69% being singletons, with the ten largest covering 1.5% to 2%. The sequencing sample was made of PBMCs. Receptors were obtained from a woman under 30 in good health and CMV-seronegative. Both conserved end residues are part of each CDR3. Fields, in order: clone size, J gene, D gene, V gene, CDR3 length, CDR3 protein, CDR3 DNA. A D gene is named only where the DNA matches it firmly. Only part of the rows carry a size: once, few, many, or a class if the clone is expanded.

size: few; J: TRBJ1-6; D: -; V: TRBV7-9; length: 14; CDR3: CASSLEGGNSPLHF; DNA: TGTGCCAGCAGCTTAGAGGGGGGGAATTCACCCCTCCACTTT
size: -; J: TRBJ1-2; D: TRBD1; V: TRBV28; length: 14; CDR3: CASSLSFRQGGYTF; DNA: TGTGCCAGCAGTTTATCCTTTAGACAGGGGGGCTACACCTTC
size: -; J: TRBJ2-3; D: -; V: TRBV4-1; length: 16; CDR3: CASSQGPGASTDTQYF; DNA: TGCGCCAGCAGCCAAGGCCCAGGGGCCAGCACAGATACGCAGTATTTT
size: -; J: TRBJ1-6; D: -; V: TRBV19; length: 13; CDR3: CASLPLYNSPLHF; DNA: TGTGCCAGTCTCCCCCTTTATAATTCACCCCTCCACTTT
size: -; J: TRBJ2-5; D: -; V: TRBV10-3; length: 14; CDR3: CAIRDGQYQETQYF; DNA: TGTGCCATCAGGGATGGACAGTACCAAGAGACCCAGTACTTC
size: few; J: TRBJ1-5; D: TRBD1; V: TRBV15; length: 14; CDR3: CATSSTGVGQPQHF; DNA: TGTGCCACCAGCAGTACAGGGGTTGGTCAGCCCCAGCATTTT
size: -; J: TRBJ2-1; D: TRBD2; V: TRBV29-1; length: 16; CDR3: CSVAWRLAGAGNEQFF; DNA: TGCAGCGTTGCCTGGCGACTAGCGGGGGCCGGGAATGAGCAGTTCTTC
size: -; J: TRBJ1-2; D: TRBD1; V: TRBV13; length: 13; CDR3: CASSLDREGGYTF; DNA: TGTGCCAGCAGCTTGGACAGGGAGGGAGGCTACACCTTC
size: -; J: TRBJ1-3; D: -; V: TRBV9; length: 17; CDR3: CASSVGPSSTLGNTIYF; DNA: TGTGCCAGCAGCGTAGGTCCATCGTCAACACTAGGAAACACCATATATTTT
size: -; J: TRBJ2-2; D: -; V: TRBV9; length: 16; CDR3: CASSSRDNLNTGELFF; DNA: TGTGCCAGCAGCTCCCGGGACAACCTGAACACCGGGGAGCTGTTTTTT
size: -; J: TRBJ1-5; D: TRBD1; V: TRBV5-5; length: 15; CDR3: CASSFTGASNQPQHF; DNA: TGTGCCAGCAGCTTTACAGGGGCCAGCAATCAGCCCCAGCATTTT
size: -; J: TRBJ2-6; D: TRBD1; V: TRBV13; length: 14; CDR3: CASKQGAGANVLTF; DNA: TGTGCCAGCAAACAGGGGGCTGGGGCCAACGTCCTGACTTTC
size: -; J: TRBJ2-7; D: -; V: TRBV6-1; length: 14; CDR3: CASSLYRATYEQYF; DNA: TGTGCCAGCAGTTTGTACAGGGCAACCTACGAGCAGTACTTC
size: -; J: TRBJ2-5; D: -; V: TRBV4-1; length: 11; CDR3: CASSQAETQYF; DNA: TGCGCCAGCAGCCAAGCGGAGACCCAGTACTTC
size: -; J: TRBJ2-7; D: -; V: TRBV10-1; length: 13; CDR3: CASSDLDPYEQYF; DNA: TGCGCCAGCAGTGATCTAGATCCCTACGAGCAGTACTTC
size: -; J: TRBJ1-5; D: -; V: TRBV21-1; length: 16; CDR3: CASSKGEGRDNQPQHF; DNA: TGTGCCAGCAGCAAAGGAGAGGGCAGAGACAATCAGCCCCAGCATTTT
size: -; J: TRBJ2-7; D: TRBD2; V: TRBV18; length: 16; CDR3: CASSPVRGGGTYEQYF; DNA: TGTGCCAGCTCACCCGTCCGAGGCGGGGGGACCTACGAGCAGTACTTC
size: -; J: TRBJ1-1; D: TRBD1; V: TRBV5-8; length: 14; CDR3: CASSSGQGDTEAFF; DNA: TGTGCCAGCAGCTCCGGACAGGGGGACACTGAAGCTTTCTTT
size: -; J: TRBJ2-7; D: -; V: TRBV5-6; length: 16; CDR3: CASSSPTNGRSYEQYF; DNA: TGTGCCAGCAGCTCCCCTACTAACGGCCGCTCCTACGAGCAGTACTTC
size: -; J: TRBJ2-7; D: -; V: TRBV11-3; length: 14; CDR3: CASSLDAGSYEQYF; DNA: TGTGCCAGCAGCTTAGATGCGGGATCCTACGAGCAGTACTTC
size: few; J: TRBJ1-3; D: TRBD1; V: TRBV5-6; length: 16; CDR3: CASGVLTGGSGNTIYF; DNA: TGTGCCAGCGGGGTGCTAACAGGGGGCTCTGGAAACACCATATATTTT
size: -; J: TRBJ2-3; D: -; V: TRBV30; length: 10; CDR3: CASYTDTQYF; DNA: TGTGCCTCCTACACAGATACGCAGTATTTT
size: -; J: TRBJ2-3; D: TRBD2; V: TRBV18; length: 13; CDR3: CASSPGGTDTQYF; DNA: TGTGCCAGCTCACCGGGAGGGACAGATACGCAGTATTTT
size: -; J: TRBJ1-4; D: -; V: TRBV28; length: 15; CDR3: CASSFYDCPNEKLFF; DNA: TGTGCCAGCAGTTTTTACGACTGCCCTAATGAAAAACTGTTTTTT
size: -; J: TRBJ1-5; D: TRBD1; V: TRBV5-8; length: 17; CDR3: CASSSGQGFHSNQPQHF; DNA: TGTGCCAGCAGCTCTGGACAGGGGTTTCATAGCAATCAGCCCCAGCATTTT
size: -; J: TRBJ1-1; D: -; V: TRBV7-9; length: 12; CDR3: CASSAPGTEAFF; DNA: TGTGCCAGCAGCGCCCCAGGTACTGAAGCTTTCTTT
size: once; J: TRBJ2-1; D: TRBD2; V: TRBV10-3; length: 17; CDR3: CAISESGGLAGNIEQFF; DNA: TGTGCCATCAGTGAGTCCGGGGGACTAGCGGGGAACATTGAGCAGTTCTTC
size: -; J: TRBJ2-5; D: TRBD1; V: TRBV25-1; length: 15; CDR3: CASSTQGAIQETQYF; DNA: TGTGCCAGCAGTACGCAGGGGGCAATCCAAGAGACCCAGTACTTC
size: -; J: TRBJ1-2; D: -; V: TRBV5-4; length: 14; CDR3: CASSLRQGAYGYTF; DNA: TGTGCCAGCAGCCTCCGGCAGGGCGCCTATGGCTACACCTTC
size: -; J: TRBJ1-1; D: TRBD1; V: TRBV28; length: 18; CDR3: CASSPLGGRGLMDTEAFF; DNA: TGTGCCAGCAGTCCATTAGGGGGTAGGGGGCTTATGGACACTGAAGCTTTCTTT
size: -; J: TRBJ1-5; D: -; V: TRBV2; length: 14; CDR3: CASSPDRSNQPQHF; DNA: TGTGCCAGCAGCCCAGACAGAAGCAATCAGCCCCAGCATTTT
size: -; J: TRBJ2-5; D: -; V: TRBV30; length: 13; CDR3: CAWSGNRVETQYF; DNA: TGTGCCTGGAGTGGGAACAGGGTGGAGACCCAGTACTTC
size: few; J: TRBJ1-2; D: TRBD1; V: TRBV25-1; length: 15; CDR3: CASRMDRGPSYGYTF; DNA: TGTGCCAGCAGAATGGACAGGGGGCCGAGCTATGGCTACACCTTC
size: -; J: TRBJ2-1; D: -; V: TRBV6-5; length: 13; CDR3: CASSLTGYNEQFF; DNA: TGTGCCAGCAGTTTGACAGGTTACAATGAGCAGTTCTTC
size: -; J: TRBJ2-7; D: -; V: TRBV30; length: 15; CDR3: CAWSPPGTGSYEQYF; DNA: TGTGCCTGGAGTCCGCCCGGGACTGGCTCCTACGAGCAGTACTTC
size: few; J: TRBJ2-7; D: TRBD1; V: TRBV7-8; length: 15; CDR3: CASSTRQGGPYEQYF; DNA: TGTGCCAGCAGCACCCGACAGGGGGGACCCTACGAGCAGTACTTC
size: -; J: TRBJ1-5; D: -; V: TRBV5-5; length: 14; CDR3: CASSLVVRNQPQHF; DNA: TGTGCCAGCAGCTTGGTGGTGAGGAATCAGCCCCAGCATTTT
size: -; J: TRBJ1-1; D: TRBD1; V: TRBV6-6; length: 15; CDR3: CASSYSAGGYTEAFF; DNA: TGTGCCAGCAGTTACTCGGCAGGGGGCTACACTGAAGCTTTCTTT
size: -; J: TRBJ1-2; D: TRBD1; V: TRBV6-5; length: 13; CDR3: CASSELTGVGYTF; DNA: TGTGCCAGCAGTGAATTGACAGGGGTTGGCTACACCTTC
size: -; J: TRBJ1-5; D: TRBD1; V: TRBV27; length: 15; CDR3: CASRGTGEFNQPQHF; DNA: TGTGCCAGCAGAGGGACAGGTGAGTTCAATCAGCCCCAGCATTTT
size: -; J: TRBJ1-4; D: -; V: TRBV28; length: 12; CDR3: CASQVTNEKLFF; DNA: TGTGCCAGTCAGGTGACTAATGAAAAACTGTTTTTT
size: few; J: TRBJ1-4; D: -; V: TRBV5-4; length: 15; CDR3: CASSEGSGDKSILFF; DNA: TGTGCCAGCAGCGAAGGTTCAGGGGACAAGAGTATACTGTTTTTT
size: -; J: TRBJ1-6; D: -; V: TRBV6-5; length: 16; CDR3: CASSYWRRVSNSPLHF; DNA: TGTGCCAGCAGTTACTGGCGGAGGGTTAGTAATTCACCCCTCCACTTT
size: -; J: TRBJ2-7; D: TRBD1; V: TRBV7-2; length: 15; CDR3: CASSRDRGESYEQYF; DNA: TGTGCCAGCAGCCGGGACAGGGGGGAATCCTACGAGCAGTACTTC
size: few; J: TRBJ2-3; D: TRBD1; V: TRBV4-1; length: 16; CDR3: CASSLKDRVDGDTQYF; DNA: TGCGCCAGCAGCCTCAAAGACAGGGTTGACGGAGATACGCAGTATTTT
size: -; J: TRBJ1-3; D: TRBD1; V: TRBV30; length: 14; CDR3: CAWGTGGFGNTIYF; DNA: TGTGCCTGGGGGACAGGGGGCTTCGGAAACACCATATATTTT
size: -; J: TRBJ1-2; D: TRBD1; V: TRBV27; length: 15; CDR3: CASSLGDRGSAGYTF; DNA: TGTGCCAGCAGTTTAGGGGACAGGGGGTCTGCTGGCTACACCTTC
size: -; J: TRBJ1-1; D: -; V: TRBV18; length: 13; CDR3: CASSRQENTEAFF; DNA: TGTGCCAGCTCAAGACAGGAGAACACTGAAGCTTTCTTT
size: -; J: TRBJ2-3; D: TRBD2; V: TRBV4-1; length: 15; CDR3: CASSQEAGGPDTQYF; DNA: TGCGCCAGCAGCCAAGAGGCGGGGGGGCCAGATACGCAGTATTTT
size: once; J: TRBJ1-2; D: TRBD1; V: TRBV19; length: 14; CDR3: CASSRTGTNYGYTF; DNA: TGTGCCAGTAGTAGGACAGGCACTAACTATGGCTACACCTTC
size: -; J: TRBJ2-3; D: -; V: TRBV5-1; length: 18; CDR3: CASSLINTGTTSTDTQYF; DNA: TGCGCCAGCAGCCTCATAAACACAGGGACTACTAGCACAGATACGCAGTATTTT
size: -; J: TRBJ2-7; D: -; V: TRBV30; length: 14; CDR3: CAWGSQGTGYEQYF; DNA: TGTGCCTGGGGGTCCCAGGGAACGGGCTACGAGCAGTACTTC
size: -; J: TRBJ1-3; D: -; V: TRBV5-6; length: 15; CDR3: CASWVAGMRGNTIYF; DNA: TGTGCCAGCTGGGTCGCAGGGATGCGTGGAAACACCATATATTTT